In this sample, the clone carrying this T cell receptor (beta chain) turned up a few times. Antigen specificity is unknown. Some clones are missing from TCRdb's copy, which holds only in-frame ones; the method was immunoSEQ multiplex PCR. The sample includes about 24,000 clones, 55% to 75% of them seen just once. The data derive from a study of vaccination effects on CD4 cells after COVID-19. This CDR3 contains 13 residues. V lost 5 bases and J lost 7; bases outside the gene matches: 3. Germline loops: CDR1 MNHEY, CDR2 SVGAGI. Sequencing in the ViraFEST assay came after antigen-specific CD4+ T cells had been expanded with viral peptide pools, which were used to stimulate PBMC. Cells that had been cultured for 10 days were the source of isolated CD4+ T cells. None of these healthy vaccinees had been infected with SARS-CoV-2 before vaccination. Wells containing a few million PBMC each were cultured with 10 IU/ml IL-2 and approximately 10 ug/ml peptides.

V usage is TRBV6-5 and J usage is TRBJ1-5; 9 nucleotides line up with TRBD1. The TCR originated in a human donor who received a COVID-19 vaccine. The source material was CD4+ T cells from PBMCs cultured with HCoV-OC43 spike peptides, sampled before COVID-19 vaccination. The subset here: HCoV-OC43 spike overlapping peptide pool stimulation. The CDR3 region is CASSRQGGQPQHF. Written as DNA, the CDR3 is TGTGCCAGCAGTCGACAGGGGGGGCAGCCCCAGCATTTT.